This is a list of T cell receptor beta chains from one sample in a study of blood T cells in healthy people across ages. TCRdb ran MiXCR on the 5' RACE reads and lists one entry per CDR3 protein. This table has 450,000 to 700,000 distinct CDR3 sequences, 27% appearing once. What was sequenced was blood. Receptor source: a woman aged 70-85 years in good health. Both conserved end residues are part of each CDR3. The order of the fields is clone size, V gene, CDR3 length, D gene, J gene, CDR3 protein, CDR3 DNA. The D gene is left open where the match is weak. Some rows mark clone size as missing; the rest say once, few, many or name a class of expanded clone.

>NA|TRBV27|15|NA|TRBJ2-3
CASRDRGHLTDTQYF
TGTGCCAGCAGGGATAGGGGCCACCTCACAGATACGCAGTATTTT
>many|TRBV7-9|16|NA|TRBJ2-7
CASSPHTGRRSYEQYF
TGTGCCAGCAGCCCCCATACGGGGCGGAGGTCCTACGAGCAGTACTTC
>few|TRBV7-7|17|TRBD2|TRBJ2-5
CASSTGTSGIWGETQYF
TGTGCTAGCAGCACTGGGACTAGCGGTATATGGGGGGAGACCCAGTACTTC
>NA|TRBV20-1|16|TRBD2|TRBJ2-3
CSARGSLAGVLDTQYF
TGCAGTGCTAGAGGAAGTCTAGCGGGGGTGTTGGATACGCAGTATTTT
>NA|TRBV7-2|14|NA|TRBJ2-5
CASSPSSGMETQYF
TGTGCCAGCAGCCCCTCGTCAGGGATGGAGACCCAGTACTTC
>few|TRBV5-1|15|NA|TRBJ2-3
CASSLAVLLADTQYF
TGCGCCAGCAGCTTGGCCGTCCTACTCGCAGATACGCAGTATTTT
>NA|TRBV20-1|16|NA|TRBJ2-7
CSARDPGHLISYEQYF
TGCAGTGCTAGAGATCCGGGACACTTGATCTCCTACGAGCAGTACTTC
>NA|TRBV12-3/TRBV12-4|15|TRBD1|TRBJ1-4
CASSFRGGVSEKLFF
TGTGCCAGCAGTTTCAGAGGGGGCGTTAGTGAAAAACTGTTTTTT
>NA|TRBV20-1|14|TRBD2|TRBJ2-1
CSARAQAGDNEQFF
TGCAGTGCTAGAGCTCAAGCGGGGGACAATGAGCAGTTCTTC
>few|TRBV11-2|14|NA|TRBJ1-1
CASSLMGLNTEAFF
TGTGCCAGCAGCTTAATGGGACTGAACACTGAAGCTTTCTTT
>NA|TRBV29-1|12|NA|TRBJ1-2
CSVDRSDNGYTF
TGCAGCGTTGACAGGTCGGATAATGGCTACACCTTC
>few|TRBV5-1|15|TRBD2|TRBJ2-1
CASSSPGLASGEQFF
TGCGCCAGCAGCTCCCCGGGACTAGCGAGCGGTGAGCAGTTCTTC
>few|TRBV20-1|14|TRBD2|TRBJ2-3
CSGVIAGSTDTQYF
TGCAGTGGAGTTATAGCGGGGTCCACAGATACGCAGTATTTT
>few|TRBV3-1|13|NA|TRBJ1-6
CASRTGTLSPLHF
TGTGCCAGCAGGACCGGGACCCTCTCACCCCTCCACTTT
>NA|TRBV4-2|15|NA|TRBJ1-1
CASTHLDRLNTEAFF
TGTGCCAGCACCCATTTGGACAGACTGAACACTGAAGCTTTCTTT
>few|TRBV3-1|14|NA|TRBJ2-1
CASSPPGQLPEQFF
TGTGCCAGCAGCCCCCCGGGGCAGCTCCCTGAGCAGTTCTTC
>few|TRBV7-2|15|NA|TRBJ2-3
CASGGRGSRTDTQYF
TGTGCCAGCGGGGGGCGGGGGTCGCGCACAGATACGCAGTATTTT
>few|TRBV24-1|13|NA|TRBJ1-1
CATSAGGRDEAFF
TGTGCCACCAGCGCCGGGGGGAGGGACGAAGCTTTCTTT
>many|TRBV29-1|13|TRBD2|TRBJ2-5
CSAPIDGRGTQYF
TGCAGCGCCCCCATCGATGGGAGGGGGACCCAGTACTTC
>NA|TRBV20-1|15|NA|TRBJ2-7
CSARGTKLSSYEQYF
TGCAGTGCTAGAGGAACGAAACTGAGCTCCTACGAGCAGTACTTC
>few|TRBV2|15|NA|TRBJ2-1
CASSEEGGGLSEQFF
TGTGCCAGCAGTGAAGAGGGGGGGGGCCTGAGTGAGCAGTTCTTC
>NA|TRBV14|14|NA|TRBJ1-3
CASRQGPSGNTIYF
TGTGCCAGCAGACAGGGACCCTCTGGAAACACCATATATTTT
>NA|TRBV20-1|14|TRBD1|TRBJ1-5
CSASRRGRNQPQHF
TGCAGTGCTTCCCGGAGGGGGCGCAATCAGCCCCAGCATTTT
>NA|TRBV6-1|16|NA|TRBJ1-4
CASSGGVRATNEKLFF
TGTGCCAGCAGTGGGGGGGTAAGGGCAACTAATGAAAAACTGTTTTTT
>NA|TRBV7-2|14|NA|TRBJ1-1
CASSLRRGNTEAFF
TGTGCCAGCAGCTTACGCAGGGGGAACACTGAAGCTTTCTTT
>NA|TRBV2|15|NA|TRBJ2-5
CASSRRGGGVETQYF
TGTGCCAGCTCCCGCCGGGGCGGGGGCGTAGAGACCCAGTACTTC
>few|TRBV5-1|15|NA|TRBJ2-7
CASSLGHTSSYEQYF
TGCGCCAGCAGCTTGGGTCATACGAGCTCCTACGAGCAGTACTTC
>NA|TRBV7-2|14|NA|TRBJ2-3
CASTGSLSTDTQYF
TGTGCCAGTACCGGGAGCCTTTCCACAGATACGCAGTATTTT
>few|TRBV20-1|15|NA|TRBJ2-6
CSAGPGYSGANVLTF
TGCAGTGCAGGCCCAGGATACTCTGGGGCCAACGTCCTGACTTTC
>few|TRBV11-2|13|NA|TRBJ1-4
CASSEQPNEKLFF
TGTGCCAGCAGCGAACAGCCGAATGAAAAACTGTTTTTT